This TCR beta chain originates from a study of CXCR3-negative and CXCR3-positive naive CD8 T cells. Regarding the study as a whole: Against CXCR3-negative naive cells, CXCR3-positive naive cells showed more hydrophobic TRB CDR3s. Similar TRBV-TRBJ usage was seen in naive cells (both CXCR3-negative and CXCR3-positive), but memory cells differed. Partly lower CXCR3 expression followed cryopreservation, and most assays relied on fresh PBMCs.

Naivety in CD8+ T cells corresponded to a CD45RO-CCR7+CD27+CD95- phenotype. The study made its TRB cDNA libraries by 5' RACE, adding UMI labels. From its re-call of the 5' RACE reads, TCRdb lists each CDR3 protein once, without DNA. The table for this sample gives approximately 100,000 distinct CDR3 sequences. From germline, CDR1 is LGHDT and CDR2 YNNKEL (reference sequence). There are 15 residues in the CDR3. Comment on this clonotype: Its antigen is currently unknown.

The TCR was taken from a human donor in good health. Some clones in this sample may be carry-over from other donors' samples. The rearrangement uses TRBV3-1 and TRBJ1-1. What was sequenced was naive CXCR3+ CD8+ T cells from blood. The subset was: CD45RO-CCR7+CD27+CD95- naive CD8+ T cells expressing CXCR3 (TNR3+). This CDR3 reads CASSQGAALNTEAFF.